The clone carrying this T cell receptor beta chain showed up just once. Its target is not known. The CDR3 spans 13 residues. The germline V gene encodes CDR1 SGHTA and CDR2 FQGNSA. With 4 bases clipped from V and 6 bases from J, the junction kept 5 bases outside the gene matches. The data were obtained in a study of cytotoxic CD8 clonotypes in ibrutinib-treated CLL. Findings and caveats of the study: Public clonotypes were seen rarely and were contracted or stable on treatment.

Sequencing used immunoSEQ multiplex PCR; TCRdb keeps in-frame clones, though not all of them. The data contain 130,000 to 150,000 clones, approximately 80% of them singletons. The chain is built from TRBV7-2 and TRBJ2-7; 8 nucleotides match TRBD1. Source: PBMCs, taken after 12 months of ibrutinib treatment. The clonotype was recovered from a human donor with chronic lymphocytic leukemia. The CDR3 loop is CASSYQGAFEQYF. CDR3 nucleotide sequence: TGTGCCAGCAGCTACCAGGGGGCTTTCGAGCAGTACTTC.